What follows is one T cell receptor beta chain and its context. Its antigen remains unidentified. The sample is drawn from a study of graft-versus-host responses after intestinal transplantation. The CDR3 runs to 14 residues. Germline values: CDR1 MNHEY, CDR2 SMNVEV (reference sequence). V was shortened by 8 bases and J by 3 bases, with 17 bases between the two germline ends. The assay was immunoSEQ multiplex PCR, and TCRdb's table has in-frame clones only and misses some. Among roughly 100,000 clones listed, more than 85% were seen once. Sequencing was performed on unstimulated CD4+ T cells sorted from spleen or lymph node cells, taken before intestinal transplant. This TCR was recovered from a human donor who received an intestinal transplant. The chain links TRBV27 to TRBJ2-7, with a tentative D call TRBD1 (6 bases). The CDR3 sequence is CASPLKDRDYEQYF. The CDR3 DNA reads TGTGCCAGCCCCCTAAAGGACAGAGACTACGAGCAGTACTTC.